A selection of T cell receptor beta chains follows, all from one sample in a study of stem cell transplantation in POMP-related autoinflammatory disease. Sequenced by immunoSEQ multiplex PCR; TCRdb stores in-frame clones only, minus some. This table has 6,000 to 7,000 clones, 83% appearing once. Specimen: a CXCR5-defined cell subset from PBMCs. Receptors were obtained from a human donor in good health. Both conserved end residues are part of each CDR3. The D gene is left open where the match is weak. Clone size is shown for a subset of rows, as once, few, many or a class of expanded clone.

d_gene	j_gene	abundance	v_gene	CDR3nt	CDR3aa
TRBD1	TRBJ2-1	once	TRBV5-6	TGTGCCAGCAGCTTGTTCGGGACAGTGAGCCATGAGCAGTTCTTC	CASSLFGTVSHEQFF
TRBD2	TRBJ2-2	NA	TRBV4-1	TGCGCCAGCAGCCGCTCATCGGGACTAGCGAGGACCGGGGAGCTGTTTTTT	CASSRSSGLARTGELFF
NA	TRBJ1-2	NA	TRBV4-2	TGTGCCAGCAGCCAAGACTACAGGGCTATGAGCTACACCTTC	CASSQDYRAMSYTF
NA	TRBJ2-3	NA	TRBV7-9	TGTGCCAGCAGCTCGACGGGAGCAGATACGCAGTATTTT	CASSSTGADTQYF
NA	TRBJ1-1	few	TRBV7-2	TGTGCCAGCAGCTCCGCGGGGGGAAACACTGAAGCTTTCTTT	CASSSAGGNTEAFF
NA	TRBJ2-3	NA	TRBV9	TGTGCCAGCAGCGTGTTAGGGATTAGCACAGATACGCAGTATTTT	CASSVLGISTDTQYF
TRBD2	TRBJ2-1	NA	TRBV7-6	TGTGCCAGCAGCTTTCTGGCGGGGGGGCAGTCCTTCCCTGAGCAGTTCTTC	CASSFLAGGQSFPEQFF
TRBD1	TRBJ1-5	NA	TRBV18	TGTGCCAGCTCACGATCCGGACAGGGCTTTCGCAATCAGCCCCAGCATTTT	CASSRSGQGFRNQPQHF
NA	TRBJ2-7	NA	TRBV21-1	TGTGCCAGCAGCAAAGGTTGTTCTCGGCTAGCGGGGGCCCGCTCCTACGAGCAGTACTTC	CASSKGCSRLAGARSYEQYF
TRBD2	TRBJ2-1	NA	TRBV13	TGTGCCAGCAGCCCCCGGCGGGGGGGCCCACAGGAGCAGTTCTTC	CASSPRRGGPQEQFF
TRBD2	TRBJ2-1	NA	TRBV7-6	TGTGCCAGCAGCGTTCTAGCGGGGGCCTACAATGAGCAGTTCTTC	CASSVLAGAYNEQFF
TRBD2	TRBJ2-7	NA	TRBV7-9	TGTGCCAGCAGCTTAGCGGGCGGGACGCGGGGGAACGAGCAGTACTTC	CASSLAGGTRGNEQYF
TRBD2	TRBJ2-1	few	TRBV5-4	TGTGCCAGCAGCCCACGGACTAGCGGGGGGGCGAATGAGCAGTTCTTC	CASSPRTSGGANEQFF
NA	TRBJ2-3	NA	TRBV5-1	TGCGCCAGCACCCTCCCCACTAAGGCGGATACGCAGTATTTT	CASTLPTKADTQYF
NA	TRBJ1-2	NA	TRBV11-1	TGTGCCAGCAGCCCCCAGGGGACCAACTATGGCTACACCTTC	CASSPQGTNYGYTF
TRBD1	TRBJ2-7	NA	TRBV4-2	TGTGCCAGCAGCCAAGTCTTACAGGGGGCCAACGAGCAGTACTTC	CASSQVLQGANEQYF
NA	TRBJ1-6	NA	TRBV28	TGTGCCAGCAGCCCGGACAGTTATAATTCACCCCTCCACTTT	CASSPDSYNSPLHF
NA	TRBJ1-2	NA	TRBV2	TGTGCCAGCAGTGGAGTAGGCTACACCTTC	CASSGVGYTF
NA	TRBJ2-5	NA	TRBV7-2	TGTGCCAGCAGCTTATTTCAGCTAGCCAAAGAGACCCAGTACTTC	CASSLFQLAKETQYF
NA	TRBJ1-2	once	TRBV25-1	TGTGCCAGCAGTGAACAGGGGAACCGATATGGCTACACCTTC	CASSEQGNRYGYTF
NA	TRBJ2-7	NA	TRBV10-3	TGTGCCATCAGTGAGGGCGCCTACGAGCAGTACTTC	CAISEGAYEQYF
NA	TRBJ2-7	NA	TRBV19	TGTGCCAGTAGTAATCAGGGGGGAGCCTACGAGCAGTACTTC	CASSNQGGAYEQYF
NA	TRBJ2-5	NA	TRBV4-3	TGCGCCAGCAGCCAAGATTTATGGGGAGGGACCCAGTACTTC	CASSQDLWGGTQYF
TRBD1	TRBJ2-7	NA	TRBV7-9	TGTGCCAGCAGCTCGAACAGGGGGAATTTTTACGAGCAGTACTTC	CASSSNRGNFYEQYF
TRBD1	TRBJ2-2	NA	TRBV5-8	TGTGCCAGCGGCGTAACAGGGGTTACCGGGGAGCTGTTTTTT	CASGVTGVTGELFF
NA	TRBJ2-5	once	TRBV11-2	TGTGCCAGCAGCTTTGGCCACCAAGAGACCCAGTACTTC	CASSFGHQETQYF
TRBD1	TRBJ2-1	NA	TRBV25-1	TGTGCCAGCAGTGGCGGGACAGGGCGGTTGGATGAGCAGTTCTTC	CASSGGTGRLDEQFF
NA	TRBJ2-1	NA	TRBV5-4	TGTGCCAGCAGCTGGTCGCCGGGAAATGAGCAGTTCTTC	CASSWSPGNEQFF
TRBD1	TRBJ2-7	NA	TRBV7-6	TGTGCCAGCAGCCGTGGGACAGGCTACGAGCAGTACTTC	CASSRGTGYEQYF
TRBD1	TRBJ1-6	few	TRBV14	TGTGCCAGCAGCCTCCCGGGACAGAATAATTCACCCCTCCACTTT	CASSLPGQNNSPLHF
NA	TRBJ1-5	NA	TRBV30	TGTGCCTGGAGTGTAGGGGGGTTGGGACAGCCCCAGCATTTT	CAWSVGGLGQPQHF
TRBD2	TRBJ2-7	NA	TRBV5-1	TGCGCCAGCAGCTTAATTCCGGGACTAGCGGGGATCTACGAGCAGTACTTC	CASSLIPGLAGIYEQYF
NA	TRBJ2-1	NA	TRBV7-2	TGTGCCAGCATGCGAACGGGGACCTCGTACAATGAGCAGTTCTTC	CASMRTGTSYNEQFF
TRBD1	TRBJ2-5	few	TRBV5-1	TGCGCCAGCAGCTCCGCCGGGACAGAAGAGACCCAGTACTTC	CASSSAGTEETQYF
NA	TRBJ1-1	NA	TRBV14	TGTGCCAGCAGCCAAGGGTCGGGATCCTGGGGCACTGAAGCTTTCTTT	CASSQGSGSWGTEAFF
TRBD1	TRBJ1-5	NA	TRBV6-5	TGTGCCAGCCGGGCAGGGGGGGCCAACGGGCCCCAGCATTTT	CASRAGGANGPQHF
TRBD2	TRBJ2-2	NA	TRBV11-3	TGTGCCAGCAGCTTAGGCGGGGGAAGCACCGGGGAGCTGTTTTTT	CASSLGGGSTGELFF
NA	TRBJ1-2	NA	TRBV28	TGTGCCAGCAGTCAGGGAGCCCAATTGGGAGGCTACACCTTC	CASSQGAQLGGYTF
TRBD2	TRBJ2-7	NA	TRBV6-5	TGTGCCAGCACGGGTGTAGCGGGGGTTGGCTACGAGCAGTACTTC	CASTGVAGVGYEQYF
NA	TRBJ2-1	NA	TRBV5-1	TGCGCCAGCAGCATCCAGGGGGGGGCCCAGTACAATGAGCAGTTCTTC	CASSIQGGAQYNEQFF
NA	TRBJ2-7	NA	TRBV29-1	TGCAGCGTTGTTGGAGTCTCCTACGAGCAGTACTTC	CSVVGVSYEQYF